Presented here are 26 T cell receptor beta chains from one specimen sequenced in a study of T cells in Graves' hyperthyroidism and ophthalmopathy. Amplification targeted TCR beta CDR3 regions from RNA transcripts. TCR CDR3 underwent first-round RT-PCR with the HTBI primer set. TCRdb passed the multiplex PCR reads through MiXCR, listing each CDR3 protein once. The sample has around 520,000 distinct CDR3 sequences, approximately 15% seen once. Material for sequencing was blood. These receptors all stem from a woman aged 40 to 49 with Graves' hyperthyroidism.

The V call is TRBV29-1, the J call TRBJ1-2; D ambiguous. The CDR3 length is 12 residues. Trimming removed 7 bases from V and 5 bases from J, with 14 bases in between. The germline V gene encodes CDR1 SQVTM and CDR2 ANQGSEA. The CDR3 DNA reads as TGCAGCGCTGGTACAGAGTTATATGGCTACACCTTC. Translated: CSAGTELYGYTF.

This clonotype came up many times. The chain combines TRBV7-8 with TRBJ2-5, with a weak D call TRBD2 (5 bases). Per germline, CDR1 SGHVS and CDR2 FQNEAQ. The CDR3 covers 15 residues. The V and J ends lost 1 base and 2 bases respectively, with 11 bases between them. This chain's CDR3 is CASSLGAGGQETQYF. For the CDR3, the DNA is TGTGCCAGCAGCTTAGGGGCAGGAGGACAAGAGACCCAGTACTTC. Full variable domain (rest looked up from reference TRBV7-8 and TRBJ2-5): GAGVSQSPRYKVAKRGQDVALRCDPISGHVSLFWYQQALGQGPEFLTYFQNEAQLDKSGLPSDRFFAERPEGSVSTLKIQRTQQEDSAVYLCASSLGAGGQETQYFGPGTRLLVL.

The sample holds many counts of this clonotype. DNA for the CDR3: TGCGCCAGCAGCAAACAGGGGCTGGGAGAGACCCAGTACTTC. Protein sequence: CASSKQGLGETQYF. The chain employs TRBV5-1 and TRBJ2-5, with TRBD1 matching 7 bases. Per germline, CDR1 SGHRS and CDR2 YFSETQ. Unmatched junction bases numbered 7, after V lost 4 bases and J lost 4 bases. The length of the CDR3 is 14 residues. Supplemented by reference TRBV5-1 and TRBJ2-5, the full variable domain reads KAGVTQTPRYLIKTRGQQVTLSCSPISGHRSVSWYQQTPGQGLQFLFEYFSETQRNKGNFPGRFSGRQFSNSRSEMNVSTLELGDSALYLCASSKQGLGETQYFGPGTRLLVL.

The sample holds a few counts of this clonotype. The chain recombines TRBV20-1 with TRBJ1-5; TRBD1 matches at 11 bases. J was trimmed by 4 bases and V by 6 bases; bases with no gene match: 11. Germline assignment: CDR1 DFQATT and CDR2 SNEGSKA (reference sequence). CDR3 length equals 16 residues. CDR3 sequence: CSAPVWTGGTNQPQHF. DNA for the CDR3: TGCAGTGCCCCCGTTTGGACAGGGGGCACAAATCAGCCCCAGCATTTT.

The chain combines TRBV7-6 with TRBJ2-5; D unresolved. Trimming shortened V by 0 bases and J by 2 bases, and 10 bases separated the two germline ends. There are 15 residues in the CDR3. The germline V gene has CDR1 SGHVS and CDR2 FNYEAQ. CDR3 sequence: CASSLAWSAQETQYF. The CDR3, as DNA: TGTGCCAGCAGCTTAGCTTGGTCAGCACAAGAGACCCAGTACTTC.

In this sample, this clonotype turned up many times. The rearrangement uses TRBV20-1 and TRBJ2-5; 7 bases fit TRBD1. The CDR3 has 12 amino acids. The V gene's germline CDR1 is DFQATT and CDR2 SNEGSKA (reference sequence). J was trimmed by 6 bases and V by 6 bases; bases with no gene match: 7. The chain's CDR3 is CSARQGEKTQYF. The CDR3 DNA reads TGCAGTGCAAGACAGGGCGAAAAGACCCAGTACTTC.

The chain couples TRBV29-1 to TRBJ2-1, with TRBD2 as a possible D gene (6 bases). The germline V and J ends were trimmed by 0 bases and 9 bases, with 21 bases remaining between them. Germline V gene sequence: CDR1 SQVTM, CDR2 ANQGSEA. The CDR3 consists of 16 residues. CDR3 in amino acids: CSVEDFVADHRFEQFF. The CDR3 DNA reads as TGCAGCGTTGAAGATTTTGTAGCGGACCACCGGTTTGAGCAGTTCTTC.

The J gene is TRBJ1-2, the V gene TRBV5-4; no reliable D call. In germline, CDR1 is SGHNT, CDR2 YYREEE (reference sequence). The CDR3 consists of 15 residues. V was trimmed by 0 bases and J by 1 base, leaving 10 bases between them. The CDR3 sequence is CASSLGAGVNYGYTF. The CDR3 nucleotides read TGTGCCAGCAGCTTGGGGGCCGGGGTTAACTATGGCTACACCTTC.

This clonotype showed up just once. This sequence joins TRBV5-5 and TRBJ2-3; 10 bases align to TRBD1. Germline loops: CDR1 SGHKS, CDR2 YYEKEE (reference sequence). Trimming took 4 bases from V and 4 from J; bases not matched to a gene: 9. The CDR3 extends over 16 amino acids. CDR3: CASSGPGQGWPDTQYF. CDR3 nucleotide sequence: TGTGCCAGCAGCGGACCGGGACAGGGGTGGCCAGATACGCAGTATTTT.

This clonotype was counted a few times. The chain is built from TRBV28 and TRBJ2-3, with a possible D match to TRBD2 (5 bases). The ends were cut back, 11 bases at V and 4 bases at J, with 16 bases in the middle. CDR1 and CDR2 from the germline V gene are MDHEN and SYDVKM. The CDR3 covers 13 residues. CDR3 nucleotides: TGTGCCGCTCTCGGGGTAAGGGCAGATACGCAGTATTTT. The encoded protein is CAALGVRADTQYF.

This clonotype was recorded at least ten times. Here the CDR3 reads CASGSPSGWGRSTDTQYF. DNA for the CDR3: TGTGCCAGCGGAAGTCCTAGCGGGTGGGGAAGGAGCACAGATACGCAGTATTTT. J is TRBJ2-3 and V is TRBV28; 8 nucleotides agree with TRBD2. This CDR3 spans 18 amino acids. J gave up 0 bases and V 8 bases, and 16 bases lay outside the gene matches. Germline CDR1 MDHEN, CDR2 SYDVKM.

This clonotype showed up many times. The chain uses TRBV28 and TRBJ2-3, with 9 bases lining up with TRBD2. This CDR3 is 15 amino acids long. With V trimmed by 5 bases and J by 3 bases, 6 bases remained unmatched. The germline gives CDR1 MDHEN, CDR2 SYDVKM. This CDR3 reads CASSPGTSTTDTQYF. CDR3 coding DNA: TGTGCCAGCAGTCCCGGGACTAGCACTACAGATACGCAGTATTTT.

This clonotype has more than one count but fewer than ten. The chain carries TRBV6-1 and TRBJ1-5; D remains ambiguous. Germline V lookup: CDR1 MNHNS, CDR2 SASEGT. V gave up 7 bases and J gave up 0 bases, with 10 bases separating them. The CDR3 runs to 14 residues. CDR3 DNA sequence: TGTGCCAGCAAGGAGTCAATTAGCAATCAGCCCCAGCATTTT. This encodes CASKESISNQPQHF.

This clonotype occurred a few times. The chain is built from TRBV12-3 or TRBV12-4 and TRBJ1-1; D remains ambiguous. CDR3 length: 14 amino acids. Trimming took 2 bases from V and 3 from J, leaving 10 bases between them. Here the CDR3 DNA reads TGTGCCAGCAGTTTACTGGGTGCGGACACTGAAGCTTTCTTT. Translating it yields CASSLLGADTEAFF.

The J gene is TRBJ1-5, the V gene TRBV6-1; 9 nucleotides agree with TRBD1. V was clipped by 2 bases and J by 4 bases; unmatched bases: 6. CDR1 and CDR2 (germline): MNHNS, SASEGT. This CDR3 spans 16 amino acids. The CDR3 coding sequence is TGTGCCAGCAGTGAAACAGGGGGCGTGGGTAATCAGCCCCAGCATTTT. It translates to CASSETGGVGNQPQHF.

The chain is built from TRBV5-4 and TRBJ2-1, with D perhaps matching TRBD2 (5 bases). Germline V gives CDR1 SGHNT, CDR2 YYREEE (reference sequence). This CDR3 has 17 amino acids. V was shortened by 0 bases and J by 2 bases, with 15 bases between the two germline ends. CDR3 DNA sequence: TGTGCCAGCAGCTTGGGAGGGCTAGGGTTGCCCTACAATGAGCAGTTCTTC. It translates to CASSLGGLGLPYNEQFF. The whole variable domain, remainder taken from reference TRBV5-4 and TRBJ2-1, is ETGVTQSPTHLIKTRGQQVTLRCSSQSGHNTVSWYQQALGQGPQFIFQYYREEENGRGNFPPRFSGLQFPNYSSELNVNALELDDSALYLCASSLGGLGLPYNEQFFGPGTRLTVL.

This clonotype was seen at least ten times. The chain uses TRBV29-1 and TRBJ2-7; 13 bases are a match to TRBD2. Germline V gene data show CDR1 as SQVTM and CDR2 as ANQGSEA. This CDR3 spans 13 amino acids. J was trimmed by 5 bases and V by 7 bases; bases with no gene match: 5. The DNA for the CDR3 is TGCAGCGCCGGGACTAGCGGGATAAACGAGCAGTACTTC. This gives the protein CSAGTSGINEQYF.

This clonotype was detected only a few times. The chain joins TRBV7-6 to TRBJ2-2, with TRBD1 matching over 10 bases. J lost 6 bases, V lost 5 bases, and 9 bases had no gene match. The germline gives CDR1 SGHVS, CDR2 FNYEAQ. This CDR3 has 16 amino acids. The CDR3 DNA sequence: TGTGCCAGCAGCCCCGGGACAGGGGCAGGACCCGGGGAGCTGTTTTTT. Translating it yields CASSPGTGAGPGELFF.

To note about this clonotype: Mismatch with germline at one junction end may stem from a read error. The CDR3 coding sequence is TGTGCCAGCAGCTTAGCGGGGGGTCGGAATTCACCCCTCCACTTT. It is translated as CASSLAGGRNSPLHF. V gene TRBV5-1 combines with J gene TRBJ1-6; TRBD1 might be the D (5 bases). The CDR3 is 15 residues long. Germline V gene lookup returns CDR1 SGHRS and CDR2 YFSETQ.

Remarks on this clonotype: Being one base from a much bigger clone, this may be a read error. This chain joins TRBV30 and TRBJ1-4, with D uncertain. Per germline, CDR1 GTSNPN and CDR2 SVGIG (reference sequence). CDR3 length equals 16 residues. V dropped 1 base and J dropped 4 bases, with 16 bases sitting between them. Written as DNA, the CDR3 is TGTGCCTGGAGTGCGCAGATACCGGGCCTTAATGAAAAACTGTTTTTT. The encoded protein is CAWSAQIPGLNEKLFF.

This chain links TRBV20-1 with TRBJ2-1, with a possible D match to TRBD2 (6 bases). V lost 6 bases, J lost 0 bases, and 15 bases lay in between. From germline, CDR1 is DFQATT and CDR2 SNEGSKA (reference sequence). There are 15 residues in the CDR3. CDR3 loop: CSALSGQSSYNEQFF. CDR3 DNA sequence: TGCAGTGCCCTAAGCGGGCAGAGCTCCTACAATGAGCAGTTCTTC.

This clonotype appeared a few times. The J gene is TRBJ2-5, the V gene TRBV18; the match to TRBD2 covers 7 bases. J gave up 5 bases and V 0 bases, and 6 bases lay outside the gene matches. Germline V gives CDR1 KGHSH, CDR2 LQKENI. CDR3 length equals 15 residues. The CDR3 loop reads CASSPPDGRRETQYF. For the CDR3, the DNA is TGTGCCAGCTCACCACCGGACGGGAGGCGGGAGACCCAGTACTTC.

This clonotype has just a few counts. The chain is built from TRBV2 and TRBJ2-5; possibly TRBD1 for D (5 bases). The CDR3 is 12 amino acids. The germline gives CDR1 SNHLY, CDR2 FYNNEI. V lost 3 bases, J lost 5 bases, and 7 bases lay in between. Here the CDR3 DNA reads TGTGCCAGCAGTGAGCAGGGCGAGACCCAGTACTTC. This gives the protein CASSEQGETQYF.

Ten or more counts support this clonotype. The chain combines TRBV27 with TRBJ2-3; 14 bases align to TRBD2. The J segment lost 4 bases and the V segment lost 6 bases, leaving 6 bases of the junction unmatched. Germline CDR1 MNHEY, CDR2 SMNVEV (reference sequence). CDR3 length: 16 amino acids. DNA of the CDR3: TGTGCCAGCAGCGCCGAGGGACTAGCGGGAGCAGATACGCAGTATTTT. It codes for CASSAEGLAGADTQYF.

This clonotype was observed a handful of times. V and J are TRBV19 and TRBJ2-3; D possibly corresponds to TRBD1 (5 bases). The CDR3 is made up of 14 amino acids. V lost 3 bases and J 4 bases, leaving 11 bases between the germline ends. Germline V gene lookup returns CDR1 LNHDA and CDR2 SQIVND (reference sequence). DNA of the CDR3: TGTGCCAGTAGTATGATCGCAGGGCCAGATACGCAGTATTTT. This gives the protein CASSMIAGPDTQYF.

In its sample, this clonotype was seen many times. The J gene is TRBJ2-1, the V gene TRBV27; D uncertain. V lost 1 base to trimming and J lost 4 bases, with 11 bases between them. This CDR3 has 15 amino acids. The germline V gene has CDR1 MNHEY and CDR2 SMNVEV (reference sequence). DNA of the CDR3: TGTGCCAGCAGTTTATATAACGTACGGTACAATGAGCAGTTCTTC. As protein: CASSLYNVRYNEQFF.